Here is one T cell receptor beta chain with its context. Antigen: not known. CDR3 length: 12 residues. With 3 bases removed from V and 4 bases from J, the gap between germline ends came to 6 bases. CDR1 and CDR2 (germline): WSHSY, SAAADI. This entry is derived from a study of T-cell reconstitution after alpha-beta-depleted transplantation in children. Construction of the TCRbeta library involved unique molecular identifiers. Each CDR3 protein gets one entry after TCRdb re-called the PCR reads with MiXCR. The sample yields some 80,000 distinct CDR3 sequences, 15% to 20% seen once. Study-wide results and caveats: Newly produced T cells mostly provided counts and TCRbeta diversity after one year, as hyperexpanded clones declined. The study reportedly traced alpha-beta T cells about two months after transplant to several hundred expanded graft clones.

The rearrangement uses TRBV10-2 and TRBJ1-2; no clear D. The TCR was taken from a male patient under 10 years old who had a stem cell transplant for acute lymphoblastic leukemia, so the T cells may come from the graft donor. Sequences were derived from PBMCs, mostly from graft donor cells, sampled 360 days after TCRalphabeta/CD19-depleted stem cell transplant. CDR3: CASSDNRYGYTF. In DNA, the CDR3 is TGCGCCAGCAGTGATAACCGCTATGGCTACACCTTC.